Reported below is one T cell receptor (beta chain). Its antigen is unidentified. This sample is part of a study of cytomegalovirus exposure and HLA in healthy donors. Overall study findings and caveats: A likely sequencing artifact accounted for one observed cluster of highly shared sequence variants.

Unmatched junction bases numbered 7, after V lost 3 bases and J lost 4 bases. The germline CDR1 and CDR2 sequences are SQVTM and ANQGSEA. The CDR3 spans 15 residues. The PCR made use of 60 Vbeta and 13 Jbeta primers. Data came from immunoSEQ multiplex PCR; TCRdb stores just in-frame clones and leaves some out. The profile covers about 130,000 clones, with around 81% appearing a single time and less than 2% taken by the ten largest. The TCR was taken from a woman aged 45-60 years in good health and CMV-seronegative. The sample consisted of PBMCs. This chain links TRBV29-1 with TRBJ2-2, with TRBD1 matching over 8 bases. This chain's CDR3 is CSVETGAQSTGELFF. The CDR3 bases are TGCAGCGTTGAGACAGGGGCTCAATCCACCGGGGAGCTGTTTTTT.